Presented here are 28 T cell receptor beta chains from one specimen sequenced in a study of glioma-infiltrating T cells. Amplification of TCR alpha and beta CDR3 regions from RNA used iRepertoire nested multiplex PCR. TCRdb re-derived calls from the multiplex PCR reads in MiXCR, one entry per CDR3 protein. The table includes roughly 40,000 distinct CDR3 sequences, around 20% detected once. The sample comprised glioma tissue, nonneoplastic brain tissue, or PBMCs (not recorded which). Receptors were obtained from a human donor with low-grade glioma or glioblastoma, undergoing nonglioma brain surgery, or in good health (not recorded which).

This clonotype was detected a few times. This sequence may be a read error, since a much larger clone differs from it by one base. V usage is TRBV27 and J usage is TRBJ1-3; no firm D call. Germline loops: CDR1 MNHEY, CDR2 SMNVEV (reference sequence). Trimming removed 2 bases from V and 1 base from J, with 6 bases in between. This CDR3 is built from 14 residues. This chain's CDR3 is CASSLRGSGNTIYF. DNA for the CDR3: TGTGCCAGCAGTTTACGGGGATCTGGAAACACCATATATTTT.

The chain employs TRBV29-1 and TRBJ2-3; 8 bases match TRBD2. This CDR3 is 14 amino acids long. From germline, CDR1 is SQVTM and CDR2 ANQGSEA. Germline trimming cut 6 bases from V and 3 bases from J; bases unmatched to any gene: 8. CDR3 coding DNA: TGCAGCGTCAGACCCGGGAGGGCAACAGATACGCAGTATTTT. Translation gives CSVRPGRATDTQYF.

There are many counts of this clonotype. The chain employs TRBV6-6 and TRBJ2-1, with TRBD2 matching over 9 bases. The germline V gene has CDR1 MNHNY and CDR2 SVGAGI (reference sequence). V was clipped by 2 bases and J by 4 bases; unmatched bases: 6. The CDR3 has 16 amino acids. The CDR3 coding sequence is TGTGCCAGCAGTTACGACCTAGCGGGGACATACAATGAGCAGTTCTTC. Its protein product is CASSYDLAGTYNEQFF.

The sample holds many counts of this clonotype. The chain has TRBV7-9 and TRBJ2-1; D may be TRBD1 (5 bases). V lost 11 bases to trimming and J lost 1 base, with 9 bases between them. The CDR3 is made up of 12 amino acids. Germline V lookup: CDR1 SEHNR, CDR2 FQNEAQ (reference sequence). The CDR3 nucleotides read TGTGCCGCACACAGGTCCTACAATGAGCAGTTCTTC. Protein product: CAAHRSYNEQFF.

This clonotype was detected many times. This rearrangement joins TRBV7-2 to TRBJ1-1; D remains unclear. V lost 2 bases and J 5 bases, leaving 9 bases between the germline ends. CDR1 and CDR2 (germline): SGHTA, FQGNSA. The CDR3 loop spans 13 amino acids. CDR3 loop: CASSLRWGTEAFF. The DNA of the CDR3 is TGTGCCAGCAGCTTACGATGGGGTACTGAAGCTTTCTTT.

The chain carries TRBV7-3 and TRBJ2-1; 8 nucleotides align to TRBD1. Trimming took 5 bases from V and 7 from J; bases not matched to a gene: 4. The V gene's germline CDR1 is SGHTA and CDR2 FQGTGA. This CDR3 spans 13 amino acids. The CDR3 DNA reads TGTGCCAGCAGCCCGACAGGGGATAATGAGCAGTTCTTC. Protein product: CASSPTGDNEQFF.

V and J are TRBV28 and TRBJ2-5, with a weak D call TRBD2 (6 bases). V lost 4 bases and J lost 4, with 22 bases in between. CDR3 size: 17 residues. Germline V gene sequence: CDR1 MDHEN, CDR2 SYDVKM. The CDR3 sequence is CASSSLSQREGLETQYF. DNA of the CDR3: TGTGCCAGCAGTTCCCTCTCCCAGCGTGAGGGACTAGAGACCCAGTACTTC.

A word on this clonotype: With a much larger clone just one base away, this may be a read error. CDR3 region: CASSAWTSGSYEQYF. DNA of the CDR3: TGTGCCAGCAGCGCCTGGACTAGCGGGAGTTACGAGCAGTACTTC. V gene TRBV7-9 combines with J gene TRBJ2-7, with 13 bases lining up with TRBD2. The ends lost 5 bases at V and 4 bases at J; junction bases unmatched: 5. CDR1 is SEHNR, CDR2 FQNEAQ, per germline (reference sequence). CDR3 size: 15 residues.

Worth noting for this clonotype: Being one base from a much bigger clone, this may be a read error. V gene TRBV12-3 or TRBV12-4 combines with J gene TRBJ2-2; D unresolved. The CDR3 extends over 13 amino acids. Trimming removed 6 bases from V and 0 bases from J, with 5 bases in between. CDR3 in DNA: TGTGCCAGCAGGTCTACGAACACCGGGGAGCTGTTTTTT. Protein product: CASRSTNTGELFF.

This clonotype appeared many times. J is TRBJ2-5 and V is TRBV6-1; 9 positions agree with TRBD2. V shed 1 base, J shed 5 bases, and the junction held 5 bases outside the gene matches. Germline assignment: CDR1 MNHNS and CDR2 SASEGT. The CDR3 runs 15 residues. The CDR3 coding sequence is TGTGCCAGCAGTGAAGGGGCGGGGGGGCCGGAGACCCAGTACTTC. Amino acid sequence: CASSEGAGGPETQYF.

This clonotype has ten or more counts. This chain connects TRBV6-6 to TRBJ1-2; 8 nucleotides agree with TRBD1. Trimming removed 1 base from V and 6 bases from J; junction bases left unmatched: 13. The CDR3 spans 17 residues. CDR1 and CDR2 (germline): MNHNY, SVGAGI (reference sequence). CDR3 nucleotide sequence: TGTGCCAGCAGTTACTGGGGCAGGGGGCCACGTAAGGATGGCTACACCTTC. Residues: CASSYWGRGPRKDGYTF.

The chain links TRBV19 to TRBJ1-5, with 8 bases matching TRBD1. V gave up 5 bases and J gave up 4 bases; unmatched junction bases: 7. There are 15 residues in the CDR3. Germline CDR1 LNHDA, CDR2 SQIVND (reference sequence). CDR3 in amino acids: CASSSMDRANQPQHF. The CDR3 nucleotides read TGTGCCAGTAGTTCAATGGACAGGGCGAATCAGCCCCAGCATTTT.

In its sample, this clonotype was seen once. CDR3 loop: CASSPTSGGIVHEQFF. The CDR3 DNA reads TGTGCCAGCAGCCCGACTAGCGGGGGGATCGTTCATGAGCAGTTCTTC. The V gene is TRBV3-1, the J gene TRBJ2-1; 13 bases match TRBD2. Germline CDR1 and CDR2: LGHDT and YNNKEL (reference sequence). After removal of 4 bases from V and 8 bases from J, the junction contained 8 bases not matched to a gene. This CDR3 comprises 16 residues.

This sequence joins TRBV11-2 and TRBJ2-5; no reliable D call. The V gene's germline CDR1 is SGHAT and CDR2 FQNNGV. The CDR3 has 13 amino acids. The V end lost 4 bases, the J end lost 3 bases, and 9 bases lay between the germline ends. CDR3 DNA sequence: TGTGCCAGCAGCTCGCAACGGGAAGAGACCCAGTACTTC. Protein sequence: CASSSQREETQYF.

This clonotype has a count of ten or more. The chain carries TRBV20-1 and TRBJ1-1, with D uncertain. V lost 3 bases and J 3 bases, leaving 5 bases between the germline ends. This CDR3 contains 11 residues. CDR1 and CDR2 from the germline V gene are DFQATT and SNEGSKA (reference sequence). The CDR3 loop is CSASIHTEAFF. The CDR3 coding sequence is TGCAGTGCTAGTATCCACACTGAAGCTTTCTTT.

A word on this clonotype: This sequence may be a read error, since a much larger clone differs from it by one base. The genes are TRBV20-1 and TRBJ2-1; D ambiguous. Per the germline V gene, CDR1 is DFQATT and CDR2 is SNEGSKA (reference sequence). The ends were cut back, 5 bases at V and 4 bases at J, with 18 bases in the middle. CDR3 length equals 15 residues. The CDR3 region is CSAQTGEVGYNEQFF. The CDR3 bases are TGCAGTGCTCAAACCGGAGAAGTGGGTTACAATGAGCAGTTCTTC.

This clonotype was detected many times. The chain has TRBV3-1 and TRBJ2-1; TRBD2 matches 7 bases. CDR3 length: 15 residues. Trimming at V came to 6 bases and at J to 0 bases, leaving 5 bases not matched to a gene. CDR1 LGHDT and CDR2 YNNKEL come from the germline V gene (reference sequence). The CDR3 nucleotides are TGTGCCAGCAGGCCGACTAGCTCCTCCTACAATGAGCAGTTCTTC. Translation gives CASRPTSSSYNEQFF.

The chain joins TRBV19 to TRBJ2-1, with 8 bases lining up with TRBD2. In germline, CDR1 is LNHDA, CDR2 SQIVND (reference sequence). J lost 6 bases, V lost 2 bases, and 6 bases had no gene match. The CDR3 spans 15 residues. The CDR3 is CASSISGGHANEQFF. In DNA, the CDR3 is TGTGCCAGTAGTATAAGCGGGGGCCACGCCAATGAGCAGTTCTTC.

This clonotype came up many times. The V and J genes are TRBV7-9 and TRBJ2-3; D call uncertain. V lost 5 bases and J 3 bases, leaving 0 bases between the germline ends. The CDR3 sequence is 10 residues long. Germline loops: CDR1 SEHNR, CDR2 FQNEAQ (reference sequence). In DNA form, the CDR3 reads TGTGCCAGCAGCACAGATACGCAGTATTTT. It encodes CASSTDTQYF.

On this clonotype itself: This may stem from a read error, because a much larger clone lies one nucleotide away. The V call is TRBV2, the J call TRBJ1-1; 9 positions match TRBD1. Germline CDR1 and CDR2: SNHLY and FYNNEI. This CDR3 has 14 residues. CDR3 residues: CAISEQGTGTEAFF. The CDR3 coding sequence is TGTGCCATCAGTGAACAGGGGACAGGGACTGAAGCTTTCTTT. Variable domain in full (rest from reference TRBV2 and TRBJ1-1): EPEVTQTPSHQVTQMGQEVILRCVPISNHLYFYWYRQILGQKVEFLVSFYNNEISEKSEIFDDQFSVERPDGSNFTLKIRSTKLEDSAMYFCAISEQGTGTEAFFGQGTRLTVV.

This clonotype appeared many times. The V gene is TRBV12-5, the J gene TRBJ2-3, with a weak D call TRBD2 (6 bases). Trimming stripped 0 bases from V and 1 base from J, with 11 bases between. This CDR3 contains 16 residues. In germline, CDR1 is LGHNT, CDR2 FRNRAP. The CDR3 is CASGLVKRAGTDTQYF. DNA for the CDR3: TGTGCTAGTGGTTTGGTAAAGCGGGCTGGCACAGATACGCAGTATTTT. Together with reference TRBV12-5 and TRBJ2-3, the CDR3 gives the full variable domain: DARVTQTPRHKVTEMGQEVTMRCQPILGHNTVFWYRQTMMQGLELLAYFRNRAPLDDSGMPKDRFSAEMPDATLATLKIQPSEPRDSAVYFCASGLVKRAGTDTQYFGPGTRLTVL.

V gene TRBV20-1 combines with J gene TRBJ2-7; 7 nucleotides agree with TRBD2. The CDR3 extends over 16 amino acids. Germline-derived CDR1 and CDR2 are DFQATT and SNEGSKA (reference sequence). Unmatched junction bases numbered 14, after V lost 0 bases and J lost 6 bases. This CDR3 is CSARESSGDPVCEQYF. In nucleotides, the CDR3 is TGCAGTGCTAGAGAGTCTAGCGGAGACCCCGTTTGCGAGCAGTACTTC.

This clonotype appeared a single time. This sequence joins TRBV19 and TRBJ1-6, with TRBD1 as a possible D gene (5 bases). With 7 bases removed from V and 7 bases from J, the gap between germline ends came to 14 bases. CDR1 is LNHDA and CDR2 is SQIVND in the germline V gene (reference sequence). The CDR3 totals 14 residues. This CDR3 reads CASTQDSNNSPLHF. The DNA of the CDR3 is TGTGCCAGTACCCAAGACAGTAACAATTCACCCCTCCACTTT.

This clonotype was seen at least ten times. The rearrangement links TRBV6-2 or TRBV6-3 to TRBJ2-7; tentatively, D is TRBD1 (5 bases). Trimming took 4 bases from V and 3 from J, leaving 19 bases between them. The germline V gene has CDR1 MNHEY and CDR2 SVGEGT. The CDR3 loop spans 16 amino acids. CDR3 DNA sequence: TGTGCCAGCAGTTTATTTTGGGGCATATCGAACTACGAGCAGTACGTC. As protein: CASSLFWGISNYEQYV.

This clonotype was observed many times. This chain connects TRBV20-1 to TRBJ2-1, with TRBD2 matching over 7 bases. The ends lost 0 bases at V and 1 base at J; junction bases unmatched: 6. CDR1 is DFQATT and CDR2 is SNEGSKA in the germline V gene (reference sequence). This CDR3 comprises 16 residues. The CDR3 sequence: CSARDEGGPSYNEQFF. The DNA of the CDR3 is TGCAGTGCTAGAGATGAGGGAGGGCCTTCCTACAATGAGCAGTTCTTC.

This clonotype was counted between two and nine times. The J gene is TRBJ2-3, the V gene TRBV5-1; TRBD2 agrees at 7 bases. The CDR3 is 16 residues long. From germline, CDR1 is SGHRS and CDR2 YFSETQ. The V segment lost 0 bases and the J segment 1 base; nucleotides outside the gene matches: 5. This CDR3 is CASSLEGGSGTDTQYF. CDR3 sequence (DNA): TGCGCCAGCAGCTTGGAGGGCGGGAGTGGCACAGATACGCAGTATTTT.

This clonotype was seen ten or more times. V and J are TRBV6-2 or TRBV6-3 and TRBJ2-7; TRBD1 or TRBD2 may be the D gene (5 bases each). Trimming pared 5 bases from V and 4 bases from J, leaving 12 bases between. Germline V gene data show CDR1 as MNHEY and CDR2 as SVGEGT. The CDR3 contains 13 residues. CDR3 residues: CASSPGPPYEQYF. The CDR3 region has the DNA TGTGCCAGCAGTCCGGGACCTCCTTACGAGCAGTACTTC.

In its sample, this clonotype was seen many times. This chain connects TRBV28 to TRBJ1-1, with D possibly being TRBD1 (6 bases). Germline CDR1 MDHEN, CDR2 SYDVKM. The CDR3 has 14 amino acids. V was cut by 6 bases and J by 7 bases, with 18 bases left in between. CDR3 nucleotide sequence: TGTGCCAGCAGACCGCAGGGGCCCTATGGTGAAGCTTTCTTT. Encoded protein: CASRPQGPYGEAFF.